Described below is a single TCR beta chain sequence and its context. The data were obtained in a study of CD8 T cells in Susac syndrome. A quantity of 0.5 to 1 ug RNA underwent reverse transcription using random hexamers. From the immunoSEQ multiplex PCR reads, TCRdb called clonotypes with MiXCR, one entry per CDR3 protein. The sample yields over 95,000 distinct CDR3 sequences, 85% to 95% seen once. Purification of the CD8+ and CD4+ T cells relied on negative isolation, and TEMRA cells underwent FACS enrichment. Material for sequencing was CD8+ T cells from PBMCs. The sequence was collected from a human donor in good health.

CDR3 loop: CASRDVATSNTEAFF. CDR3 nucleotides: TGCGCCAGCAGAGATGTAGCTACCTCGAACACTGAAGCTTTCTTT. The chain joins TRBV5-1 to TRBJ1-1; no firm D call. The V gene's germline CDR1 is SGHRS and CDR2 YFSETQ. This CDR3 comprises 15 residues. Deletions cut 5 bases from V and 1 base from J, with 15 bases between.